This T cell receptor beta chain stems from a study of shared clonotypes between healthy human individuals. General study results and limits: Clonotypes which were not shared had lower generation probabilities than clonotypes that all four donors shared. Naive subsets typically showed greater estimated richness than memory subsets. Sequencing depth was expected to affect clonotype sharing among donors.

On this clone: The antigen remains undetermined.

This CDR3 spans 14 amino acids. The germline V and J ends were trimmed by 6 bases and 8 bases, with 19 bases remaining between them. CDR1 and CDR2 from the germline V gene are LNHDA and SQIVND (reference sequence). Libraries were prepared by immunoSEQ multiplex PCR; TCRdb keeps only in-frame clonotypes and omits some of them. The sample holds roughly 1,800,000 clones, roughly 94% seen once. Terminally differentiated effector memory CD45RA+ cells were excluded by CCR7 positive selection of CD45RO-negative cells. This chain joins TRBV19 and TRBJ1-1, with D tentatively TRBD1 (6 bases). The sequence was collected from a man between 18 and 35 years old in good health. Source material: naive CD8+ T cells sorted from blood. CDR3 sequence (DNA): TGTGCCAGTAGCACCGGGACACCCCTAGGGGAAGCTTTCTTT. It is translated as CASSTGTPLGEAFF.